Following are 10 T cell receptor beta chains from one sample sequenced in a study of shared clonotypes between healthy human individuals. Sequencing was performed with immunoSEQ multiplex PCR; in TCRdb, only in-frame clones are kept and a portion is missing. The sample shows roughly 1,500,000 clones, approximately 98.5% of them seen only once. The sequenced sample consisted of naive CD4+ T cells sorted from blood. The subset: CD45RA+ positively selected. All receptors derive from a man under 40 in good health.

The chain carries TRBV7-8 and TRBJ1-5; 8 nucleotides align to TRBD1. The CDR3 runs to 15 residues. Trimming cost V 2 bases and J 4 bases; bases outside gene matches: 4. From germline, CDR1 is SGHVS and CDR2 FQNEAQ. CDR3 bases: TGTGCCAGCAGCTTACAGGGGGCTTCGAATCAGCCCCAGCATTTT. It translates to CASSLQGASNQPQHF.

V gene TRBV14 combines with J gene TRBJ1-4; D perhaps matches TRBD1 (5 bases). The CDR3 length is 17 residues. The germline CDR1 and CDR2 sequences are SGHDN and FVKESK. V lost 0 bases and J lost 4, with 15 bases in between. The CDR3 DNA reads TGTGCCAGCAGCCAAGAGCAGCCAGGGAGGGATAATGAAAAACTGTTTTTT. It translates to CASSQEQPGRDNEKLFF. Full variable domain (missing parts from reference TRBV14 and TRBJ1-4): EAGVTQFPSHSVIEKGQTVTLRCDPISGHDNLYWYRRVMGKEIKFLLHFVKESKQDESGMPNNRFLAERTGGTYSTLKVQPAELEDSGVYFCASSQEQPGRDNEKLFFGSGTQLSVL.

The chain links TRBV6-6 to TRBJ2-1; 7 nucleotides match TRBD1. V trimming: 5 bases; J trimming: 1 base; junction bases outside the gene matches: 5. Germline-derived CDR1 and CDR2 are MNHNY and SVGAGI (reference sequence). The CDR3 has 15 amino acids. DNA for the CDR3: TGTGCCAGCAGTACGGGACAGAAGTCCTACAATGAGCAGTTCTTC. It is translated as CASSTGQKSYNEQFF.

Regarding this clone: The same CDR3 is also encoded by other DNA sequences in this sample. V gene TRBV9 combines with J gene TRBJ2-5, with D unclear. The germline V gene encodes CDR1 SGDLS and CDR2 YYNGEE. Trimming cost V 0 bases and J 5 bases, with 8 bases left between them. The CDR3 is made up of 13 amino acids. CDR3 DNA sequence: TGTGCCAGCAGCGTAGGGCTGGGGGAGACCCAGTACTTC. This sequence encodes CASSVGLGETQYF. The variable domain in full, with the rest retrieved from reference TRBV9 and TRBJ2-5, is DSGVTQTPKHLITATGQRVTLRCSPRSGDLSVYWYQQSLDQGLQFLIQYYNGEERAKGNILERFSAQQFPDLHSELNLSSLELGDSALYFCASSVGLGETQYFGPGTRLLVL.

J is TRBJ2-7 and V is TRBV28, with 9 bases identical to TRBD1. In germline, CDR1 is MDHEN, CDR2 SYDVKM. With 1 base clipped from V and 4 bases from J, the junction kept 14 bases outside the gene matches. The CDR3 is 18 amino acids. CDR3 DNA sequence: TGTGCCAGCAGTTTATTCCGGGACAGGGCCCACCTGGCGTACGAGCAGTACTTC. It specifies CASSLFRDRAHLAYEQYF.

This clone has only one observation. This chain uses TRBV11-2 with TRBJ1-1; 7 bases map to TRBD1. Germline CDR1 reads SGHAT; CDR2 reads FQNNGV. The CDR3 has 14 residues. V lost 5 bases to trimming and J lost 3 bases; unmatched junction nucleotides: 6. CDR3 DNA: TGTGCCAGCAGCGTGACAGGGAGGGACACTGAAGCTTTCTTT. Amino acid sequence: CASSVTGRDTEAFF.

V and J are TRBV25-1 and TRBJ2-5, with a tentative D call TRBD2 (7 bases). The CDR3 runs 15 residues. Looked up from germline, CDR1 is MGHDK and CDR2 is SYGVNS. Trimming removed 2 bases at V and 4 bases at J, with 14 bases between. The CDR3 DNA follows: TGTGCCAGCAGTGAAATTCGAGGGGGGGGAGAGACCCAGTACTTC. Protein: CASSEIRGGGETQYF.

J is TRBJ2-6 and V is TRBV2; 10 bases map to TRBD1. The junction had 8 bases not matched to a gene; V was cut back by 6 bases and J by 0 bases. The V gene's germline CDR1 is SNHLY and CDR2 FYNNEI. The CDR3 covers 18 residues. The CDR3 bases are TGTGCCAGCAGGGGGACAGGGGTCATTCCCTCTGGGGCCAACGTCCTGACTTTC. Its protein product is CASRGTGVIPSGANVLTF.

The gene calls are TRBV28 and TRBJ2-5; the match to TRBD1 covers 7 bases. The CDR3 covers 14 residues. Germline V lookup: CDR1 MDHEN, CDR2 SYDVKM. The J segment lost 2 bases and the V segment lost 5 bases, leaving 5 bases of the junction unmatched. As DNA, the CDR3 is TGTGCCAGCAGTCCGGACAGGAATCAAGAGACCCAGTACTTC. It specifies CASSPDRNQETQYF.

This chain joins TRBV21-1 and TRBJ2-5; TRBD1, as called in the table, went unchecked against the DNA. TRBV21-1 is given as a pseudogene. This CDR3 is built from 15 residues. CDR3 sequence: CASSKGRAEQETQYF. CDR3 nucleotide sequence: TGTGCCAGCAGCAAAGGCAGGGCAGAACAAGAGACCCAGTACTTC.